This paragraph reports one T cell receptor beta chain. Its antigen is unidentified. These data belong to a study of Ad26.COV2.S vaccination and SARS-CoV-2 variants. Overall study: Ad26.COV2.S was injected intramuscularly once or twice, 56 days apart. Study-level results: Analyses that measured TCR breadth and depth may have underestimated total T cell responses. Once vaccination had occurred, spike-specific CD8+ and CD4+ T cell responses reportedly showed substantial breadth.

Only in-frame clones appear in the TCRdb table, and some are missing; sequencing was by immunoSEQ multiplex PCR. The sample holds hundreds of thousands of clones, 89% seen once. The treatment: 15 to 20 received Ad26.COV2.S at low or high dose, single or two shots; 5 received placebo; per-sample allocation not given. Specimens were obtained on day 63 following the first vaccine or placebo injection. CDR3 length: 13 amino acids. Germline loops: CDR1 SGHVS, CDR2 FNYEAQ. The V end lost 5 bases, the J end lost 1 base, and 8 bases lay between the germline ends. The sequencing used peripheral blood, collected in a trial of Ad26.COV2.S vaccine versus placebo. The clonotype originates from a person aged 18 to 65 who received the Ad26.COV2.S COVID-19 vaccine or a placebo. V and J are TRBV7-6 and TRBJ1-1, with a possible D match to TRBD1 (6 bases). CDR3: CASSTGQNTEAFF. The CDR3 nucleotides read TGTGCCAGCAGCACGGGACAGAACACTGAAGCTTTCTTT.